This TCR beta chain was identified during a study of T cell responses to AZD1222 COVID-19 vaccine. Findings of the study overall: There were mostly white British donors and more females than males, and clonal diversity was possibly underestimated.

Some clones are missing from TCRdb's copy, which holds only in-frame ones; the method was immunoSEQ multiplex PCR. The sample holds about 180,000 clones, around 88% seen once. As to this clone: What it binds is unknown.

The TCR was taken from an adult who received the AZD1222 COVID-19 vaccine. The source was peripheral blood, collected 28 days after the second AZD1222 dose.

CDR3 nucleotides: TGTGCCAGCAGCTTAGTAGGGGCGCGGACCCAGTACTTC. It is translated as CASSLVGARTQYF. The rearrangement links TRBV7-3 to TRBJ2-5, with a weak D call TRBD1 (5 bases). CDR1 and CDR2 from the germline V gene are SGHTA and FQGTGA. The CDR3 covers 13 residues. The V end lost 2 bases, the J end lost 7 bases, and 11 bases lay between the germline ends. The variable domain in full, with the rest retrieved from reference TRBV7-3 and TRBJ2-5, is GAGVSQTPSNKVTEKGKYVELRCDPISGHTALYWYRQSLGQGPEFLIYFQGTGAADDSGLPNDRFFAVRPEGSVSTLKIQRTERGDSAVYLCASSLVGARTQYFGPGTRLLVL.